This T cell receptor beta chain was sequenced during a study of blood T cell repertoires in COVID-19. This CDR3 region has 15 residues. Per germline, CDR1 SGHAT and CDR2 FQNNGV. The ends were cut back, 4 bases at V and 1 base at J, with 11 bases in the middle. As processed by the authors: Scientists estimated how many nucleated cells there were by amplifying reference gene primers. TCRdb's table, derived via immunoSEQ multiplex PCR, lists solely in-frame clones and lacks some. Clone size and the V and J calls come from that table; the DNA yielded D and trimming. This table holds approximately 300,000 clones, under 85% found once. Patients of the Seattle cohort, enrolled during active infection, were followed longitudinally.

Input material: peripheral blood. The V call is TRBV11-2, the J call TRBJ2-1; maybe TRBD1 (6 bases). This TCR was recovered from a human donor with COVID-19, enrolled during active disease. The donor label of this sample is uncertain. The chain's CDR3 is CASSSIRGSYNEQFF. The CDR3 DNA is TGTGCCAGCAGCTCTATTAGGGGGTCCTACAATGAGCAGTTCTTC.